The source of this T cell receptor beta chain is a study of T cell responses to AZD1222 COVID-19 vaccine. The count of this clone is one. Its antigen is still unknown. The CDR3 is made up of 14 amino acids. The germline gives CDR1 LGHDT, CDR2 YNNKEL (reference sequence). The V and J ends lost 4 bases and 2 bases respectively, with 11 bases between them. General observations from the study: A reported finding is that nearly half of spike-specific TCRs target unmutated variant regions. Along spike, vaccine-associated CD4 TCRs were found throughout, with dominance at 160-218 and 743-854. Vaccination with two AZD1222 doses was followed by a rise in Spike-specific TCR breadth and depth. Only a handful of AZD1222 recipients were seropositive at baseline.

TCRdb's copy holds only in-frame clones and misses some; the assay was immunoSEQ multiplex PCR. The sample records 70,000 or so clones, 88% being singletons. The rearrangement links TRBV3-1 (or the pseudogene TRBV3-2) to TRBJ1-1; D ambiguous. The sample was peripheral blood, taken on day 0 of AZD1222 vaccination. This receptor was identified in an adult in good health. DNA of the CDR3: TGTGCCAGCAGCCCTAATACTAGAAACACTGAAGCTTTCTTT. It translates to CASSPNTRNTEAFF.